This T cell receptor (beta chain) was documented in a study of esophageal squamous cell carcinoma under preoperative chemotherapy. V was pared by 2 bases and J by 6 bases, with 5 bases between. The CDR3 loop spans 12 amino acids. This clonotype was counted only a few times. TCRdb recomputed calls from the PCR reads with MiXCR, one row per CDR3 protein. The data hold about 32,000 distinct CDR3 sequences, with about half observed a single time. Time point given: after preoperative PTX-NDP chemotherapy. Preoperative chemotherapy with paclitaxel-nedaplatin was given to patients before surgery. The specimen was collected from a patient given preoperative chemotherapy. The TCR sequence derives from a human donor with esophageal squamous cell carcinoma. The donor label of this sample is uncertain. The chain has TRBV12-3 or TRBV12-4 and TRBJ2-1; no reliable D call. CDR3 bases: TGTGCCAGCAGTTTACTTGGCAATGAGCAGTTCTTC. Amino acids: CASSLLGNEQFF.